This TCR beta chain was captured in a study of CD8 T cells in ankylosing spondylitis. General study results and limits: Reports say disease-linked clones showed up significantly more in matched ankylosing spondylitis synovial fluid. It appeared that ankylosing spondylitis blood was characterized by a TCR beta motif of several highly homologous variants.

This clonotype was seen repeatedly, ten times or more. The antigen is unknown. The CDR3 loop spans 15 amino acids. V lost 0 bases and J 2 bases, leaving 11 bases between the germline ends. Germline V gene lookup returns CDR1 SGHKS and CDR2 YYEKEE (reference sequence). MiXCR, run by TCRdb on the 5' RACE reads, gives a single entry per CDR3 protein. Of roughly 160,000 distinct CDR3 sequences listed, 11% are singletons. Material: blood, either unsorted or a sorted T cell fraction (not recorded which). The TCR comes from a male donor with ankylosing spondylitis or in good health (not recorded which). This rearrangement joins TRBV5-5 to TRBJ1-1, with D possibly being TRBD1 (5 bases). The CDR3: CASSLDPGRNTEAFF. The CDR3 DNA is TGTGCCAGCAGCTTGGATCCGGGGCGAAACACTGAAGCTTTCTTT.